The 8 T cell receptor beta chains reported below all come from one sample, sequenced in a study of OX40 agonist ivuxolimab in advanced cancers. Profiling relied on immunoSEQ multiplex PCR, and the TCRdb table lists in-frame clones only, not all of them. The data hold 70,000 to 85,000 clones, with more than 65% observed a single time. The sample consisted of CD4+ or CD8+ T cells sorted from blood, taken in a trial of the OX40 agonist ivuxolimab. The origin of the receptors is an adult with an advanced solid tumor such as melanoma, head and neck, liver or kidney cancer.

This clone came up a few times. V gene TRBV7-9 combines with J gene TRBJ1-2, with D possibly matching TRBD1 (5 bases). Trimming left V 1 base short and J 4 bases short, with 10 bases between. The CDR3 has 14 residues. The germline CDR1 and CDR2 sequences are SEHNR and FQNEAQ (reference sequence). The CDR3 loop reads CASSLVGAGYGYTF. CDR3 sequence (DNA): TGTGCCAGCAGCTTAGTTGGGGCGGGCTATGGCTACACCTTC.

The V gene is TRBV9, the J gene TRBJ2-3, with D uncertain. Deletions cut 6 bases from V and 0 bases from J, with 14 bases between. This CDR3 is 15 amino acids long. Germline V gene lookup returns CDR1 SGDLS and CDR2 YYNGEE. The CDR3 nucleotides are TGTGCCAGCACCCCTCAGGCTCAAAGCACAGATACGCAGTATTTT. The encoded protein is CASTPQAQSTDTQYF.

The rearrangement links TRBV21-1 to TRBJ1-1. TRBV21-1 is a listed pseudogene. The CDR3 contains 15 residues. This CDR3 is CASSKGLVRGTEAFF. The CDR3 region has the DNA TGTGCCAGCAGCAAAGGACTGGTGAGGGGCACTGAAGCTTTCTTT.

This clone was recorded a few times. The genes are TRBV16 and TRBJ1-2; a possible D gene is TRBD1 (5 bases). CDR3 length: 14 residues. Germline-derived CDR1 and CDR2 are KGHSY and FQNENV. The germline V and J ends were trimmed by 3 bases and 8 bases, with 16 bases remaining between them. CDR3 coding DNA: TGTGCCAGCAGCCATACGGCAGGGTCGTACGGCTACACCTTC. It translates to CASSHTAGSYGYTF.

This clone has just one count. The chain carries TRBV29-1 and TRBJ1-1; D remains ambiguous. Germline V gene lookup returns CDR1 SQVTM and CDR2 ANQGSEA. Trimming took off 7 bases at V and 3 bases at J, with 21 bases between the two ends. CDR3 length equals 15 residues. CDR3 in amino acids: CSAKATGPLDTEAFF. CDR3 nucleotide sequence: TGCAGCGCCAAAGCGACCGGGCCCCTGGACACTGAAGCTTTCTTT.

The chain recombines TRBV19 with TRBJ2-3; tentative D call: TRBD2 (6 bases). The CDR3 sequence is 16 residues long. CDR1 is LNHDA, CDR2 SQIVND, per germline (reference sequence). V lost 1 base and J lost 2, with 13 bases in between. The DNA of the CDR3 is TGTGCCAGTAGTATAGGCGGGACCCCCCACACAGATACGCAGTATTTT. This encodes CASSIGGTPHTDTQYF.

The CDR3 sequence is CASSPPGQGLHSPLHF. The CDR3 bases are TGTGCCAGCAGTCCTCCCGGGCAGGGGTTGCATTCACCCCTCCACTTT. The genes are TRBV6-6 and TRBJ1-6; possible D gene TRBD1, 6 bases. Looked up from germline, CDR1 is MNHNY and CDR2 is SVGAGI (reference sequence). CDR3 length: 16 amino acids. V lost 5 bases to trimming and J lost 8 bases, with 19 bases between them.

The chain recombines TRBV2 with TRBJ2-3; 7 positions agree with TRBD2. The CDR3 totals 16 residues. Germline V gene data show CDR1 as SNHLY and CDR2 as FYNNEI. J gave up 0 bases and V 6 bases, and 9 bases lay outside the gene matches. The CDR3 nucleotides read TGTGCCAGCAGAAGCGGGGTTCTTACTAGCACAGATACGCAGTATTTT. This encodes CASRSGVLTSTDTQYF.